This TCR beta chain was captured by sequencing in a study of spatial heterogeneity in lung cancer (dated by TCRdb to between 2018 and 2020). Turning to the overall study: More beta-chain than alpha-chain transcripts were consistently detected, likely reflecting higher beta-chain transcript abundance. At surgery, both alpha and beta chains were TCR-sequenced in 220 tumor regions, fewer than 80 matched nontumor lung samples and some 56 PBMC samples. In the raw uncorrected reads, each unique combination of TCR and UMI appeared on average more than ten times. In non-small cell lung cancer, the study made a quantitative comparison of TCR alpha and beta repertoires among multiple tumor regions, matched nontumor lung and blood. Nonsynonymous mutation counts, determined by whole-exome sequencing of tumor tissue, were related to features of the TCR repertoire.

At least ten counts were recorded for this clonotype. Its antigen target is currently unknown. No per-base quality is available; no much larger clone lies one base away. From the cysteine through the phenylalanine, the CDR3 covers 18 amino acids. The only DNA kept is the CDR3, 54 bases in frame from the first base. At the junction V is shortened by 4 bases and J by 6 bases; bases outside the gene matches: 12. The CDR1 and CDR2 encoded by the germline V gene are SGHRS and YFSETQ. Overall study results and their limits: Additional single-cell paired TCR alpha and beta sequencing was considered necessary to confirm, at a functional level, the hypothesis that regional TCRs recognize regional mutations. Ubiquitous expanded tumor TCRs were detected in blood more often at tumor resection than at routine follow-up.

Library preparation employed 5' RACE. Sequencing relied on a NextSeq 500. The TCR library protocol attached a unique molecular identifier to each TCR cDNA molecule to allow correction of PCR and sequencing errors. The paper's processing steps were these. TCR identification, UMI-based error correction and CDR3 extraction were performed with Decombinator tools. TCRs above a frequency of 2 per 1,000, corresponding to the top 1% of the tumor frequency distribution, were defined as expanded. Renyi diversity was computed with the R vegan package after each repertoire had been subsampled 100 times to 5,000 TCRs. CDR3 similarity networks were constructed using string-kernel similarity of amino acid triplets, with links drawn between CDR3s whose pairwise similarity was above 0.82. TCRdb reworked the public reads: Q25 trimming with fastp, MiXCR clone assembly, productive beta chains retained. Rows merge per CDR3 protein into single entries with the most common DNA and genes. TCRdb, not the authors, supplied the V and J calls. For this sample the table gives about 42,000 distinct CDR3 sequences, of which 6% to 7% were detected only once. 35% to 55% of the sample is held by the ten biggest clonotypes.

In the paper's terms, the time point label means: sample taken at primary tumor resection. TCR sequencing used whole RNA extracted from tumor and nontumor lung tissue, or from cryopreserved PBMC samples, without cell sorting. Samples were obtained from roughly 72 patients with early-stage, untreated non-small cell lung cancer from the lung TRACERx cohort. A patient was chosen for TCR sequencing only when enough RNA was available from at least two tumor regions. The specimen was PBMCs, collected at surgery. This clonotype was obtained from a female donor with early-stage non-small cell lung cancer. The chain is assembled from TRBV5-1 and TRBJ2-3; 15 bases in between match TRBD2. The bases read TGCGCCAGCAGCAACGGACTAGCGGGGGGGCCGGTCTTTGATACGCAGTATTTT. This is translated as CASSNGLAGGPVFDTQYF.